This T cell receptor beta chain was observed in a study of T cell changes during pregnancy in multiple sclerosis. Clones were read by immunoSEQ multiplex PCR, and TCRdb kept only the in-frame ones, dropping some. The sample holds 35,000 to 55,000 clones, about nine tenths seen once. Sequenced here: CD4+ T cells from peripheral blood mononuclear cells, sampled before pregnancy. The TCR was taken from a female donor with multiple sclerosis, enrolled in a pregnancy study.

The DNA for the CDR3 is TGTGCCAGCAGTTCCTCGACAGGAGGCTACACCTTC. Protein sequence: CASSSSTGGYTF. This rearrangement joins TRBV28 to TRBJ1-2; TRBD1 might be the D (6 bases). Trimming removed 4 bases from V and 8 bases from J, with 11 bases in between. The CDR3 length is 12 residues. The germline gives CDR1 MDHEN, CDR2 SYDVKM.